Presented here are 13 T cell receptor beta chains from one specimen sequenced in a study of blood T cells in healthy people across ages. The use of a sample-barcoded 5' primer and a J-beta primer mix characterized a second PCR of roughly 7 to 11 cycles. TCRdb itself ran the 5' RACE reads through MiXCR, one entry per CDR3 protein. The sample includes 650,000 to 900,000 distinct CDR3 sequences, roughly 60% of them seen just once. The sequencing input was blood. These receptor sequences come from a young man in good health.

This clonotype was picked up a small number of times. The chain joins TRBV5-1 to TRBJ2-5; D remains unclear. Germline loops: CDR1 SGHRS, CDR2 YFSETQ. This CDR3 spans 15 amino acids. The ends were cut back, 0 bases at V and 3 bases at J, with 12 bases in the middle. The CDR3 is CASSLVLESEETQYF. The DNA of the CDR3 is TGCGCCAGCAGCTTGGTGTTAGAAAGTGAAGAGACCCAGTACTTC.

CDR3 nucleotide sequence: TGTGCCAGCAGCGAGACCGGGACAGGGCTGTTTGCGGAGACCCAGTACTTC. This sequence encodes CASSETGTGLFAETQYF. The gene calls are TRBV7-3 and TRBJ2-5; 9 nucleotides match TRBD1. Germline V gene lookup returns CDR1 SGHTA and CDR2 FQGTGA. The CDR3 length is 17 residues. The J segment lost 5 bases and the V segment lost 5 bases, leaving 15 bases of the junction unmatched.

This clonotype showed up just once. The chain combines TRBV6-6 with TRBJ2-1; D remains ambiguous. This CDR3 has 13 residues. V was shortened by 3 bases and J by 5 bases, with 8 bases between the two germline ends. Germline V gene data show CDR1 as MNHNY and CDR2 as SVGAGI (reference sequence). The CDR3 loop is CASSYVGNNEQFF. The CDR3, as DNA: TGTGCCAGCAGTTATGTCGGAAACAATGAGCAGTTCTTC.

V gene TRBV5-1 combines with J gene TRBJ2-1; TRBD1 might be the D (5 bases). CDR1 is SGHRS, CDR2 YFSETQ, per germline. V gave up 3 bases and J gave up 8 bases, with 15 bases separating them. The CDR3 covers 14 residues. CDR3 nucleotides: TGCGCCAGCAGCTCCCCGGTTTCCAGGGATGAGCAGTTCTTC. Amino acids: CASSSPVSRDEQFF.

The chain couples TRBV7-2 to TRBJ2-1; D perhaps matches TRBD2 (6 bases). Germline CDR1 reads SGHTA; CDR2 reads FQGNSA. The CDR3 is made up of 15 amino acids. V lost 3 bases and J 7 bases, leaving 16 bases between the germline ends. The CDR3 loop is CASSFYLAGRNEQFF. In DNA, the CDR3 is TGTGCCAGCAGCTTTTATTTGGCGGGGCGGAATGAGCAGTTCTTC.

The J gene is TRBJ2-1, the V gene TRBV4-3; 9 nucleotides align to TRBD2. Trimming cost V 1 base and J 8 bases; bases outside gene matches: 9. Germline V gives CDR1 LGHNA, CDR2 YSLEER. This CDR3 region has 16 residues. CDR3 sequence reads: CASSQGGGGAGYEQFF. CDR3 sequence (DNA): TGCGCCAGCAGCCAAGGGGGCGGGGGGGCTGGGTATGAGCAGTTCTTC.

The chain couples TRBV29-1 to TRBJ2-4; D unresolved. The J call may be in error: the DNA end matches TRBJ2-7 better. The CDR3 has 14 residues. Germline CDR1 and CDR2: SQVTM and ANQGSEA. The DNA of the CDR3 is TGCAGCGTTGTTAGTGGACGCAGTATTACCGAGCAGTACTTC. As protein: CSVVSGRSITEQYF.

With respect to this clonotype: The junction shows a germline mismatch at one end, possibly a read error. This chain uses TRBV27 with TRBJ2-1, with D uncertain. The germline V gene has CDR1 MNHEY and CDR2 SMNVEV (reference sequence). The CDR3 sequence is 15 residues long. The CDR3 nucleotides read TGTGCCAGTAGTTCCGCAGAACGGTCCTACAATGAGCAGTTCTTC. This translates into CASSSAERSYNEQFF.

This clonotype has more than one count but fewer than ten. V is TRBV6-2 or TRBV6-3 and J is TRBJ2-7; the D gene is possibly TRBD2 (5 bases). V shed 4 bases and J shed 2 bases, with 15 bases lying between them. Looked up from germline, CDR1 is MNHEY and CDR2 is SVGEGT. This CDR3 contains 15 residues. This CDR3 is CASSLIGSGAYEQYF. CDR3 coding DNA: TGTGCCAGCAGTTTAATAGGCAGCGGAGCCTACGAGCAGTACTTC.

V usage is TRBV20-1 and J usage is TRBJ2-7; D possibly uses TRBD1 or TRBD2 (6 bases each). This CDR3 has 16 amino acids. The germline V gene has CDR1 DFQATT and CDR2 SNEGSKA (reference sequence). V dropped 2 bases and J dropped 6 bases, with 23 bases sitting between them. CDR3 residues: CSARNSRQDGGGEQYF. The DNA for the CDR3 is TGCAGTGCTAGAAACTCAAGACAGGATGGGGGAGGCGAGCAGTACTTC.

This clonotype was recorded only once. The rearrangement links TRBV6-5 to TRBJ2-3; D ambiguous. V was cut by 0 bases and J by 14 bases, with 12 bases left in between. The CDR3 consists of 12 residues. The germline V gene has CDR1 MNHEY and CDR2 SVGAGI. The CDR3 is CASSYSGLSLYF. The CDR3 bases are TGTGCCAGCAGTTACTCGGGCCTCAGTCTGTATTTT.

V gene TRBV28 combines with J gene TRBJ1-3, with D hard to call. Between the trimmed V and J ends, which lost 6 bases and 0 bases, there was a span of 9 bases. CDR3 size: 14 residues. In germline, CDR1 is MDHEN, CDR2 SYDVKM. Here the CDR3 DNA reads TGTGCCAGCAGCCCGTATCTCTCTGGAAACACCATATATTTT. Its protein is CASSPYLSGNTIYF.

This clonotype occurred once. This sequence joins TRBV20-1 and TRBJ2-3; 8 bases agree with TRBD2. Germline V CDR1 and CDR2: DFQATT, SNEGSKA (reference sequence). Trimming removed 0 bases from V and 11 bases from J; junction bases left unmatched: 10. The CDR3 is 14 residues long. The CDR3 coding sequence is TGCAGTGCTAGAGATCAGGCCCAGCGGGGGTTGCAGTATTTT. Its protein product is CSARDQAQRGLQYF.